This entry concerns a single TCR beta chain. Its cognate antigen is unknown. The V end was cut by 6 bases, the J end by 3 bases, with 9 bases between. Per germline, CDR1 MNHEY and CDR2 SVGAGI. This CDR3 comprises 13 residues. These data are taken from a study of siplizumab effects on memory and regulatory T cells. Overall study findings and caveats: Reactions containing siplizumab showed mappable alloreactive CD4+ clones averaging approximately 74% Treg-derived, versus approximately 26% in controls. Memory cells seemed less diverse than naive T cells, which seemed major alloresponse contributors. Alloreactive sequences tracing back to unstimulated CD4+ memory cells were significantly reduced by siplizumab.

Measured with immunoSEQ multiplex PCR; TCRdb has only the in-frame clones, and not every one. The sample has tens of thousands of clones, roughly 93% seen once; the top ten hold under 8.5%. The source is a human donor in good health. The chain is built from TRBV6-5 and TRBJ1-5; TRBD1 is a possible D gene (5 bases). Sequencing was done on a sample of CD8+ T cells sorted from blood. In DNA, the CDR3 is TGTGCCAGCAGGGGGGACTTCAATCAGCCCCAGCATTTT. It codes for CASRGDFNQPQHF.